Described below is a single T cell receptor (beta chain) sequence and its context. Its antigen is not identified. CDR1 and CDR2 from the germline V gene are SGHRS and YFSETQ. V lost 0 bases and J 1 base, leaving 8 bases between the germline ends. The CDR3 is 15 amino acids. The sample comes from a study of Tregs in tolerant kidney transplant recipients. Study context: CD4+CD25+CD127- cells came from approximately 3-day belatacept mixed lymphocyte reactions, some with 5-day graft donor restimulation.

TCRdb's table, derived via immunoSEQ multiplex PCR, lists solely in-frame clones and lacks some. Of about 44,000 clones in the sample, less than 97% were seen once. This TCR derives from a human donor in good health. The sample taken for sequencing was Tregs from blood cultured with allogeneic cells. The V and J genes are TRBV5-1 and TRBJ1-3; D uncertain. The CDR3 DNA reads TGCGCCAGCAGCTTGGAACCCATGTCTGGAAACACCATATATTTT. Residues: CASSLEPMSGNTIYF. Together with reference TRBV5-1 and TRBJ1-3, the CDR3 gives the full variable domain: KAGVTQTPRYLIKTRGQQVTLSCSPISGHRSVSWYQQTPGQGLQFLFEYFSETQRNKGNFPGRFSGRQFSNSRSEMNVSTLELGDSALYLCASSLEPMSGNTIYFGEGSWLTVV.